This T cell receptor (beta chain) was profiled in a study of Ad26.COV2.S vaccination and SARS-CoV-2 variants. Findings of the study overall: After vaccination, reports described spike-specific CD8+ and CD4+ T cell responses as showing substantial breadth.

On this clone itself: Its antigen is undetermined.

The V end lost 4 bases, the J end lost 8 bases, and 22 bases lay between the germline ends. The CDR3 has 16 residues. Germline V CDR1 and CDR2: SGHRS, YFSETQ. TCRdb's copy holds only in-frame clones and misses some; the assay was immunoSEQ multiplex PCR. The table lists roughly 320,000 clones, 87% of them singletons. Treatment defined: around 19 received Ad26.COV2.S at low or high dose, single or two shots; 5 received placebo; per-sample allocation not given. Samples analyzed were those drawn on day 63 after the first vaccine or placebo injection. Material: peripheral blood, obtained in a trial of Ad26.COV2.S vaccine versus placebo. The TCR sequence derives from a person between 18 and 60 years old who received the Ad26.COV2.S COVID-19 vaccine or a placebo. The chain carries TRBV5-1 and TRBJ2-1; perhaps TRBD2 as D (7 bases). The CDR3: CASSPRVGGVSDEQFF. CDR3 nucleotides: TGCGCCAGCAGCCCCCGCGTAGGGGGGGTTTCAGATGAGCAGTTCTTC.